This is a list of T cell receptor beta chains from one sample in a study of blood T cell repertoires in COVID-19. Profiled with immunoSEQ multiplex PCR; TCRdb holds only in-frame clones, not every one. The repertoire consists of 200,000 to 250,000 clones, with around 81% occurring once and the leading ten covering around 3%. Sequences were obtained from peripheral blood. These receptors were obtained from a woman aged 30 to 39 who had recovered from COVID-19. Each CDR3 is given with its conserved first and last residue. The D gene is left open where the match is weak. A row's size may be missing; if present it is once, few, many or a size class.

d_gene: TRBD1; v_gene: TRBV5-1; j_gene: TRBJ1-1; abundance: NA; CDR3aa: CASSPGQGIRNTEAFF; CDR3nt: TGCGCCAGCAGCCCGGGACAGGGGATTCGAAACACTGAAGCTTTCTTT
d_gene: NA; v_gene: TRBV7-3; j_gene: TRBJ2-5; abundance: NA; CDR3aa: CASSSSRDRRETQYF; CDR3nt: TGTGCCAGCAGCTCCTCCCGTGACAGGCGGGAGACCCAGTACTTC
d_gene: TRBD1; v_gene: TRBV11-2; j_gene: TRBJ2-1; abundance: NA; CDR3aa: CASSLSQGAWEQFF; CDR3nt: TGTGCCAGCAGCTTAAGCCAGGGGGCATGGGAGCAGTTCTTC
d_gene: TRBD1; v_gene: TRBV28; j_gene: TRBJ1-3; abundance: NA; CDR3aa: CASNTSPGGGNTIYF; CDR3nt: TGTGCCAGCAACACCTCGCCAGGGGGTGGAAACACCATATATTTT
d_gene: TRBD1; v_gene: TRBV2; j_gene: TRBJ2-5; abundance: NA; CDR3aa: CASLPGQGQETQYF; CDR3nt: TGTGCCAGCCTCCCGGGACAGGGGCAAGAGACCCAGTACTTC
d_gene: TRBD2; v_gene: TRBV9; j_gene: TRBJ2-3; abundance: NA; CDR3aa: CASSADLAGADTQYF; CDR3nt: TGTGCCAGCAGTGCAGATCTAGCGGGAGCAGATACGCAGTATTTT
d_gene: TRBD1; v_gene: TRBV6-1; j_gene: TRBJ2-7; abundance: NA; CDR3aa: CASSEGTGRYF; CDR3nt: TGTGCCAGCAGTGAAGGGACAGGGAGGTACTTC
d_gene: TRBD1; v_gene: TRBV6-1; j_gene: TRBJ1-2; abundance: NA; CDR3aa: CASSDGTGGVGYTF; CDR3nt: TGTGCCAGCAGCGACGGAACAGGGGGCGTCGGCTACACCTTC
d_gene: NA; v_gene: TRBV6-4; j_gene: TRBJ2-1; abundance: NA; CDR3aa: CASSDSGQGKANEQFF; CDR3nt: TGTGCCAGCAGTGACTCGGGGCAGGGGAAGGCCAATGAGCAGTTCTTC
d_gene: TRBD1; v_gene: TRBV10-3; j_gene: TRBJ2-6; abundance: NA; CDR3aa: CAIKAPGQGSGANVLTF; CDR3nt: TGTGCCATCAAGGCGCCGGGACAGGGGTCTGGGGCCAACGTCCTGACTTTC
d_gene: TRBD2; v_gene: TRBV18; j_gene: TRBJ2-1; abundance: NA; CDR3aa: CASSPPVGGPYNEQFF; CDR3nt: TGTGCCAGCTCCCCTCCCGTGGGAGGGCCCTACAATGAGCAGTTCTTC
d_gene: TRBD1; v_gene: TRBV24-1; j_gene: TRBJ2-5; abundance: NA; CDR3aa: CATSDFRDSQETQYF; CDR3nt: TGTGCCACCAGTGATTTCCGGGACAGTCAAGAGACCCAGTACTTC
d_gene: NA; v_gene: TRBV16; j_gene: TRBJ2-6; abundance: NA; CDR3aa: CASSHQPGSGANVLTF; CDR3nt: TGTGCCAGCAGCCACCAACCAGGCTCTGGGGCCAACGTCCTGACTTTC
d_gene: NA; v_gene: TRBV4-2; j_gene: TRBJ2-7; abundance: NA; CDR3aa: CASSQEEDLGEQYF; CDR3nt: TGTGCCAGCAGCCAAGAGGAGGACTTGGGCGAGCAGTACTTC
d_gene: TRBD2; v_gene: TRBV7-9; j_gene: TRBJ2-7; abundance: once; CDR3aa: CASSPRGGGQVEQYF; CDR3nt: TGTGCCAGCAGCCCTCGGGGGGGAGGGCAGGTCGAGCAGTACTTC
d_gene: NA; v_gene: TRBV18; j_gene: TRBJ2-3; abundance: NA; CDR3aa: CASSWTASTDTQYF; CDR3nt: TGTGCCAGCTCATGGACAGCTAGCACAGATACGCAGTATTTT
d_gene: TRBD1; v_gene: TRBV29-1; j_gene: TRBJ2-5; abundance: NA; CDR3aa: CSVGQGGETQYF; CDR3nt: TGCAGCGTGGGACAGGGCGGTGAGACCCAGTACTTC
d_gene: TRBD2; v_gene: TRBV24-1; j_gene: TRBJ2-5; abundance: NA; CDR3aa: CATSDLGTSGSSETQYF; CDR3nt: TGTGCCACCAGTGATTTAGGGACTAGCGGGAGTTCAGAGACCCAGTACTTC
d_gene: NA; v_gene: TRBV28; j_gene: TRBJ2-6; abundance: NA; CDR3aa: CASAGTGANVLTF; CDR3nt: TGTGCCAGTGCGGGTACTGGGGCCAACGTCCTGACTTTC
d_gene: NA; v_gene: TRBV27; j_gene: TRBJ2-5; abundance: NA; CDR3aa: CASSYTGFAETQYF; CDR3nt: TGTGCCAGCAGTTATACAGGGTTTGCAGAGACCCAGTACTTC
d_gene: TRBD1; v_gene: TRBV6-5; j_gene: TRBJ1-2; abundance: NA; CDR3aa: CASSQDRVYGYTF; CDR3nt: TGTGCCAGCAGTCAGGACAGGGTTTATGGCTACACCTTC
d_gene: NA; v_gene: TRBV28; j_gene: TRBJ1-5; abundance: NA; CDR3aa: CASSRGASSVTQHF; CDR3nt: TGTGCCAGCAGCCGGGGGGCAAGCTCAGTAACCCAGCATTTT
d_gene: NA; v_gene: TRBV9; j_gene: TRBJ2-3; abundance: NA; CDR3aa: CASSSFQGTDTQYF; CDR3nt: TGTGCCAGCAGCTCCTTTCAGGGGACAGATACGCAGTATTTT
d_gene: NA; v_gene: TRBV21-1; j_gene: TRBJ2-5; abundance: NA; CDR3aa: CASSKGAGQGGGETQYF; CDR3nt: TGTGCCAGCAGCAAGGGGGCCGGACAGGGAGGAGGAGAGACCCAGTACTTC
d_gene: TRBD1; v_gene: TRBV15; j_gene: TRBJ1-4; abundance: NA; CDR3aa: CATSRNDRVGEKLFF; CDR3nt: TGTGCCACCAGCCGAAACGACAGGGTTGGTGAAAAACTGTTTTTT
d_gene: TRBD1; v_gene: TRBV3-1/TRBV3-2; j_gene: TRBJ2-7; abundance: NA; CDR3aa: CASSHLRQGYEQYF; CDR3nt: TGTGCCAGCAGCCACTTAAGACAGGGTTACGAGCAGTACTTC
d_gene: NA; v_gene: TRBV19; j_gene: TRBJ2-2; abundance: NA; CDR3aa: CASSIQGLTGELFF; CDR3nt: TGTGCCAGTAGTATACAGGGGTTGACCGGGGAGCTGTTTTTT
d_gene: NA; v_gene: TRBV19; j_gene: TRBJ1-2; abundance: NA; CDR3aa: CASIAPGRNYGYTF; CDR3nt: TGTGCCAGTATTGCCCCGGGTAGGAACTATGGCTACACCTTC
d_gene: NA; v_gene: TRBV25-1; j_gene: TRBJ2-7; abundance: NA; CDR3aa: CASSESGLSYEQYF; CDR3nt: TGTGCCAGCAGTGAATCGGGACTCTCCTACGAGCAGTACTTC
d_gene: NA; v_gene: TRBV7-3; j_gene: TRBJ2-4; abundance: NA; CDR3aa: CASSLGGGNIQYF; CDR3nt: TGTGCCAGCAGCTTAGGAGGAGGGAACATTCAGTACTTC
d_gene: NA; v_gene: TRBV5-4; j_gene: TRBJ2-5; abundance: NA; CDR3aa: CASELEGGGETQYF; CDR3nt: TGTGCCAGCGAATTGGAAGGGGGTGGAGAGACCCAGTACTTC
d_gene: TRBD2; v_gene: TRBV24-1; j_gene: TRBJ2-1; abundance: once; CDR3aa: CATGTGTRGVDEQFF; CDR3nt: TGTGCCACCGGCACCGGGACTAGGGGCGTCGATGAGCAGTTCTTC
d_gene: TRBD2; v_gene: TRBV9; j_gene: TRBJ2-7; abundance: NA; CDR3aa: CASSAVPSSGIYEQYF; CDR3nt: TGTGCCAGCAGCGCCGTCCCGTCTAGCGGAATTTACGAGCAGTACTTC
d_gene: NA; v_gene: TRBV10-3; j_gene: TRBJ2-7; abundance: NA; CDR3aa: CAISELGKEGWSGTYEQYF; CDR3nt: TGTGCCATCAGTGAGCTAGGGAAGGAAGGATGGTCAGGGACCTACGAGCAGTACTTC
d_gene: TRBD1; v_gene: TRBV5-5; j_gene: TRBJ1-1; abundance: NA; CDR3aa: CASSLPGGATEAFF; CDR3nt: TGTGCCAGCAGCTTGCCAGGGGGTGCCACTGAAGCTTTCTTT
d_gene: TRBD1; v_gene: TRBV11-2; j_gene: TRBJ2-7; abundance: NA; CDR3aa: CASSGGGTASYEQYF; CDR3nt: TGTGCCAGCAGCGGAGGTGGGACAGCGTCCTACGAGCAGTACTTC
d_gene: TRBD2; v_gene: TRBV7-3; j_gene: TRBJ2-3; abundance: NA; CDR3aa: CASSGGTSGSWTDTQYF; CDR3nt: TGTGCCAGCAGCGGGGGGACTAGCGGGAGTTGGACAGATACGCAGTATTTT
d_gene: TRBD2; v_gene: TRBV4-1; j_gene: TRBJ2-1; abundance: NA; CDR3aa: CASSQAPHRGDEQFF; CDR3nt: TGCGCCAGCAGCCAAGCCCCCCACCGGGGGGATGAGCAGTTCTTC
d_gene: NA; v_gene: TRBV5-1; j_gene: TRBJ2-1; abundance: NA; CDR3aa: CASSLSVEQFF; CDR3nt: TGCGCCAGCAGCTTGTCCGTAGAGCAGTTCTTC
d_gene: TRBD2; v_gene: TRBV10-1; j_gene: TRBJ2-3; abundance: NA; CDR3aa: CASSERRTSGSDTQYF; CDR3nt: TGCGCCAGCAGTGAGAGGCGGACTAGCGGGAGCGATACGCAGTATTTT
d_gene: TRBD2; v_gene: TRBV5-4; j_gene: TRBJ2-5; abundance: NA; CDR3aa: CASSLGLAGVETQYF; CDR3nt: TGTGCCAGCAGCTTGGGACTAGCGGGAGTAGAGACCCAGTACTTC
d_gene: NA; v_gene: TRBV6-5; j_gene: TRBJ1-5; abundance: NA; CDR3aa: CASSYSTGSNQPQHF; CDR3nt: TGTGCCAGCAGTTACTCGACAGGCAGCAATCAGCCCCAGCATTTT
d_gene: NA; v_gene: TRBV9; j_gene: TRBJ2-3; abundance: NA; CDR3aa: CASSVVADYTDTQYF; CDR3nt: TGTGCCAGCAGCGTAGTAGCGGATTACACAGATACGCAGTATTTT
d_gene: NA; v_gene: TRBV19; j_gene: TRBJ1-5; abundance: NA; CDR3aa: CASRPSIGNQPQHF; CDR3nt: TGTGCCAGTAGGCCCAGTATTGGCAATCAGCCCCAGCATTTT
d_gene: TRBD1; v_gene: TRBV6-5; j_gene: TRBJ1-1; abundance: NA; CDR3aa: CASSRRTGVREAFF; CDR3nt: TGTGCCAGCAGTCGAAGGACAGGGGTCCGTGAAGCTTTCTTT
d_gene: NA; v_gene: TRBV15; j_gene: TRBJ2-7; abundance: NA; CDR3aa: CATSRAGQLRTLYF; CDR3nt: TGTGCCACCAGCAGAGCCGGACAGTTAAGGACATTGTACTTC